This T cell receptor (beta chain) was sequenced for a study of OX40 agonist ivuxolimab in advanced cancers. Study context: Patients receiving dose escalation had hepatocellular carcinoma, melanoma, renal cell or head and neck cancer. Checkpoint inhibitors had been given previously to 40% of patients. Overall study findings and caveats: CD8+ T cells averaged more expanded clones than CD4+. With doses of 0.1-3.0 mg/kg, partial responders showed among the lowest clonal expansion.

Points on this clone: Its matching antigen is unknown. One end of the junction fails to match germline, which may point to a read error.

This table comes from immunoSEQ multiplex PCR, and its TCRdb copy is limited to in-frame clones, with some not included. The sample shows around 94,000 clones, more than 75% of them seen only once. The length of the CDR3 is 14 residues. CDR1 and CDR2 from the germline V gene are SGHRS and YFSETQ. The specimen was CD4+ or CD8+ T cells sorted from blood, collected in a trial of the OX40 agonist ivuxolimab. The chain is built from TRBV5-1 and TRBJ2-7; the D is unclear. This clonotype originated in an adult with an advanced solid tumor such as melanoma, head and neck, liver or kidney cancer. In nucleotides, the CDR3 is TGCGCCGGCAGCTTGGGTTCTTCTCGGAACGAGCAGTACTTC. Translation: CAGSLGSSRNEQYF. Full variable domain (missing parts from reference TRBV5-1 and TRBJ2-7): KAGVTQTPRYLIKTRGQQVTLSCSPISGHRSVSWYQQTPGQGLQFLFEYFSETQRNKGNFPGRFSGRQFSNSRSEMNVSTLELGDSALYLCAGSLGSSRNEQYFGPGTRLTVT.